One sample yielded the 14 T cell receptor beta chains listed below, sequenced in a study of CD8 T cells in Susac syndrome. RNA amounts of roughly 0.5 to 1 ug underwent reverse transcription with random hexamers. TCRdb re-derived calls from the immunoSEQ multiplex PCR reads in MiXCR, one entry per CDR3 protein. Of hundreds of thousands of distinct CDR3 sequences detected, approximately 85% appear once; the ten largest clones hold under 0.15%. The specimen was CD8+ T cells from PBMCs. The receptors derive from a human donor with multiple sclerosis.

This clonotype was recorded only once. The rearrangement uses TRBV7-8 and TRBJ1-4, with a weak D call TRBD1 (6 bases). CDR3 length: 15 amino acids. V shed 5 bases and J shed 6 bases, with 16 bases lying between them. Germline V CDR1 and CDR2: SGHVS, FQNEAQ. The CDR3 DNA reads as TGTGCCAGCAGCGGGTTAGGGGGGGCAGATGAAAAACTGTTTTTT. This gives the protein CASSGLGGADEKLFF. The full variable domain, in which reference TRBV7-8 and TRBJ1-4 provide the parts outside the CDR3, is GAGVSQSPRYKVAKRGQDVALRCDPISGHVSLFWYQQALGQGPEFLTYFQNEAQLDKSGLPSDRFFAERPEGSVSTLKIQRTQQEDSAVYLCASSGLGGADEKLFFGSGTQLSVL.

As regards this clonotype: One junction end disagrees with the germline gene, perhaps due to a read error. The V and J genes are TRBV10-3 and TRBJ2-7; possibly TRBD1 for D (5 bases). The CDR3 consists of 13 residues. Germline V CDR1 and CDR2: ENHRY, SYGVKD. The CDR3 loop is CAISESRLYRQNF. DNA for the CDR3: TGTGCCATCAGTGAGTCGAGACTTTACAGGCAGAACTTC.

This clonotype was counted once. V gene TRBV27 combines with J gene TRBJ2-7; D possibly corresponds to TRBD1 (5 bases). V lost 4 bases to trimming and J lost 5 bases, with 12 bases between them. The CDR3 is 13 amino acids. Germline V gene sequence: CDR1 MNHEY, CDR2 SMNVEV (reference sequence). CDR3 sequence reads: CASSWAGPHEQYF. The CDR3 nucleotides read TGTGCCAGCAGTTGGGCAGGGCCGCACGAGCAGTACTTC.

The chain is built from TRBV4-1 and TRBJ1-5; D is uncertain. CDR1 and CDR2 from the germline V gene are MGHRA and YSYEKL. This CDR3 contains 13 residues. V shed 3 bases and J shed 7 bases, with 10 bases lying between them. The CDR3 DNA reads TGCGCCAGCAGCCAGGAGGGAGTCCAGCCCCAGCATTTT. This translates into CASSQEGVQPQHF.

The chain joins TRBV9 to TRBJ1-2; 7 bases line up with TRBD1. This CDR3 is built from 13 residues. Germline V lookup: CDR1 SGDLS, CDR2 YYNGEE. The V segment lost 3 bases and the J segment 8 bases; nucleotides outside the gene matches: 7. The CDR3 DNA is TGTGCCAGCAGCGAAACAGGGGTAGGGGGCTACACCTTC. Translation: CASSETGVGGYTF.

The chain combines TRBV6-5 with TRBJ1-3, with D possibly matching TRBD1 (6 bases). Germline-derived CDR1 and CDR2 are MNHEY and SVGAGI. CDR3 size: 13 residues. The V end was cut by 5 bases, the J end by 6 bases, with 11 bases between. The CDR3 protein is CASSQGRENTIYF. The DNA for the CDR3 is TGTGCCAGCAGTCAGGGGCGCGAAAACACCATATATTTT.

The chain is built from TRBV19 and TRBJ1-1; TRBD1 matches at 7 bases. With 9 bases clipped from V and 3 bases from J, the junction kept 4 bases outside the gene matches. CDR1 is LNHDA and CDR2 is SQIVND in the germline V gene (reference sequence). The CDR3 contains 12 residues. The CDR3 bases are TGTGCCAGCCCACAGGGGTACACTGAAGCTTTCTTT. Translating gives CASPQGYTEAFF.

The rearrangement links TRBV11-2 to TRBJ1-1; unclear D gene. The V gene lost 0 bases and the J gene lost 0 bases, with 8 bases spanning the gap. This CDR3 spans 15 amino acids. Looked up from germline, CDR1 is SGHAT and CDR2 is FQNNGV. The CDR3 bases are TGTGCCAGCAGCTTAGACGCGGCCTTGAACACTGAAGCTTTCTTT. Residues: CASSLDAALNTEAFF.

The V call is TRBV5-1, the J call TRBJ1-2; D uncertain. The CDR3 has 16 amino acids. Per the germline V gene, CDR1 is SGHRS and CDR2 is YFSETQ. The V end lost 4 bases, the J end lost 8 bases, and 24 bases lay between the germline ends. The CDR3 region has the DNA TGCGCCAGCAGCCTCCTACCGGGCACACGCACATACGGCTACACCTTC. It codes for CASSLLPGTRTYGYTF.

The chain's CDR3 is CASSQVARDTEAFF. The DNA for the CDR3 is TGCGCCAGCAGCCAAGTCGCCAGGGACACTGAAGCTTTCTTT. The V gene is TRBV4-1, the J gene TRBJ1-1, with D possibly being TRBD1 (5 bases). The germline V gene encodes CDR1 MGHRA and CDR2 YSYEKL. This CDR3 region has 14 residues. V shed 1 base and J shed 3 bases, with 9 bases lying between them.

The rearrangement joins TRBV3-1 to TRBJ2-3; D unresolved. V lost 3 bases, J lost 7 bases, and 20 bases lay in between. The germline V gene has CDR1 LGHDT and CDR2 YNNKEL (reference sequence). The CDR3 spans 16 residues. CDR3 bases: TGTGCCAGCAGCCAGATTGCATCGGTCAAGCGTAATACGCAGTATTTT. Its protein product is CASSQIASVKRNTQYF.

V and J are TRBV5-6 and TRBJ2-3, with a tentative D call TRBD2 (5 bases). In germline, CDR1 is SGHDT, CDR2 YYEEEE. This CDR3 contains 14 residues. The V end was cut by 7 bases, the J end by 4 bases, with 16 bases between. CDR3: CASAGRGGADTQYF. The CDR3 DNA sequence: TGTGCCAGCGCAGGCCGCGGAGGTGCAGATACGCAGTATTTT.

This chain uses TRBV4-1 with TRBJ2-1; 8 nucleotides match TRBD2. Germline CDR1 reads MGHRA; CDR2 reads YSYEKL. The V and J ends lost 2 bases and 9 bases, in that order; junction bases with no gene match: 12. The CDR3 has 16 amino acids. This CDR3 is CASSQYIGGASTEQFF. CDR3 sequence (DNA): TGCGCCAGCAGCCAATATATCGGGGGGGCCTCAACTGAGCAGTTCTTC.

The chain carries TRBV5-4 and TRBJ2-5; perhaps D is TRBD1 or TRBD2 (6 bases each). The CDR3 has 15 residues. V was cut by 2 bases and J by 1 base, with 12 bases left in between. Germline V gene sequence: CDR1 SGHNT, CDR2 YYREEE (reference sequence). CDR3 bases: TGTGCCAGCAGCTTTAGAGGGGGGCTCCAAGAGACCCAGTACTTC. It yields the protein CASSFRGGLQETQYF.